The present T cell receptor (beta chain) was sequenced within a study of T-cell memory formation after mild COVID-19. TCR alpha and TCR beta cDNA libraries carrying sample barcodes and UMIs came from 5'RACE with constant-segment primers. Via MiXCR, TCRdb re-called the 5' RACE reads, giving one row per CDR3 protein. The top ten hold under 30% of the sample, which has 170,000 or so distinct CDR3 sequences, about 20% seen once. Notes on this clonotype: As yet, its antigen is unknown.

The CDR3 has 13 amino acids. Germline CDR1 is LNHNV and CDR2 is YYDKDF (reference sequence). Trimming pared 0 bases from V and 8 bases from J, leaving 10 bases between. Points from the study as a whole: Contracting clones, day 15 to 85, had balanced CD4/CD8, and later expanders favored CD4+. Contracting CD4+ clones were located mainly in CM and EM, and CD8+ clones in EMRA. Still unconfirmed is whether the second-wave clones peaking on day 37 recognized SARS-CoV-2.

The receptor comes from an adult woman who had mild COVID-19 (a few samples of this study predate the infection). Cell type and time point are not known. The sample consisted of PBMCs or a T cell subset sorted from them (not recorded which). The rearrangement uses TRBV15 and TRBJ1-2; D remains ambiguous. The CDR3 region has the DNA TGTGCCACCAGCAGAGAGGGCGTAGGAGGCTACACCTTC. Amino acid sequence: CATSREGVGGYTF.